A selection of T cell receptor beta chains follows, all from one sample in a study of cytomegalovirus exposure and HLA in healthy donors. TCRdb's copy holds only in-frame clones and misses some; the assay was immunoSEQ multiplex PCR. Of roughly 180,000 clones listed, about 85% are singletons. Sequences were obtained from PBMCs. The origin of the receptors is a boy between 2 and 10 years old in good health and CMV-seronegative. Both conserved end residues are part of each CDR3. Each record gives: D gene, V gene, clone size, J gene, CDR3 protein, CDR3 DNA. D genes are given only for firm matches. Where a row states a size, it is once, few, many or the class of an expanded clone; other rows omit it.

d_gene: TRBD1; v_gene: TRBV6-5; abundance: -; j_gene: TRBJ1-6; CDR3aa: CASSYLRGTGGLSLHF; CDR3nt: TGTGCCAGCAGTTACTTACGGGGGACAGGGGGCTTGTCCCTCCACTTT
d_gene: -; v_gene: TRBV11-2; abundance: -; j_gene: TRBJ2-7; CDR3aa: CASSLGGSFTNLEQYF; CDR3nt: TGTGCCAGCAGCTTAGGAGGGTCGTTCACTAACCTCGAGCAGTACTTC
d_gene: -; v_gene: TRBV9; abundance: -; j_gene: TRBJ2-2; CDR3aa: CASSPLDYTGELFF; CDR3nt: TGTGCCAGCAGCCCACTGGACTACACCGGGGAGCTGTTTTTT
d_gene: -; v_gene: TRBV21-1; abundance: -; j_gene: TRBJ2-2; CDR3aa: CASSKEVKGEDTGELFF; CDR3nt: TGTGCCAGCAGCAAAGAGGTAAAGGGAGAGGACACCGGGGAGCTGTTTTTT
d_gene: -; v_gene: TRBV4-1; abundance: -; j_gene: TRBJ1-1; CDR3aa: CASRGWATEAFF; CDR3nt: TGCGCCAGCAGGGGCTGGGCCACTGAAGCTTTCTTT
d_gene: -; v_gene: TRBV19; abundance: once; j_gene: TRBJ2-1; CDR3aa: CASSIEQRRRALEQFF; CDR3nt: TGTGCCAGTAGTATAGAACAGCGGAGGAGGGCCCTTGAGCAGTTCTTC
d_gene: -; v_gene: TRBV7-9; abundance: -; j_gene: TRBJ2-1; CDR3aa: CASSLDPGEQFF; CDR3nt: TGTGCCAGCAGCTTAGATCCGGGGGAGCAGTTCTTC
d_gene: TRBD2; v_gene: TRBV19; abundance: -; j_gene: TRBJ2-7; CDR3aa: CASSPRTRDYEQYF; CDR3nt: TGTGCCAGTAGCCCCCGGACTAGAGATTACGAGCAGTACTTC
d_gene: -; v_gene: TRBV19; abundance: once; j_gene: TRBJ1-5; CDR3aa: CASSIDGGSNQPQHF; CDR3nt: TGTGCCAGTAGTATAGACGGGGGGAGCAATCAGCCCCAGCATTTT
d_gene: -; v_gene: TRBV18; abundance: -; j_gene: TRBJ2-5; CDR3aa: CASSPDLTETQYF; CDR3nt: TGTGCCAGCTCACCCGACTTGACTGAGACCCAGTACTTC
d_gene: -; v_gene: TRBV7-9; abundance: -; j_gene: TRBJ2-5; CDR3aa: CASSLPGQETQYF; CDR3nt: TGTGCCAGCAGCTTACCCGGCCAAGAGACCCAGTACTTC
d_gene: -; v_gene: TRBV14; abundance: few; j_gene: TRBJ1-6; CDR3aa: CAREPRAALEWSLHF; CDR3nt: TGTGCCAGGGAGCCCAGGGCCGCTCTGGAATGGTCCCTCCACTTT
d_gene: -; v_gene: TRBV2; abundance: few; j_gene: TRBJ1-1; CDR3aa: CASRGGRTEAFF; CDR3nt: TGTGCCAGCCGGGGGGGCCGCACTGAAGCTTTCTTT
d_gene: TRBD2; v_gene: TRBV9; abundance: -; j_gene: TRBJ2-1; CDR3aa: CASSPQGLADNEQFF; CDR3nt: TGTGCCAGCAGCCCCCAGGGACTAGCGGACAATGAGCAGTTCTTC
d_gene: -; v_gene: TRBV5-4; abundance: -; j_gene: TRBJ2-1; CDR3aa: CASSSPGVYNEQFF; CDR3nt: TGTGCCAGCAGTAGCCCCGGGGTTTACAATGAGCAGTTCTTC
d_gene: TRBD2; v_gene: TRBV6-1; abundance: -; j_gene: TRBJ2-1; CDR3aa: CASMGLAGNEQFF; CDR3nt: TGTGCCAGCATGGGACTAGCAGGGAATGAGCAGTTCTTC
d_gene: TRBD1; v_gene: TRBV19; abundance: -; j_gene: TRBJ2-7; CDR3aa: CASSTQGWDYEQYF; CDR3nt: TGTGCCAGTAGTACACAGGGGTGGGACTACGAGCAGTACTTC
d_gene: TRBD1; v_gene: TRBV15; abundance: -; j_gene: TRBJ1-1; CDR3aa: CATSRRQGRSTEAFF; CDR3nt: TGTGCCACCAGCAGGAGACAGGGCCGGAGCACTGAAGCTTTCTTT
d_gene: TRBD1; v_gene: TRBV6-5; abundance: few; j_gene: TRBJ2-7; CDR3aa: CASAGTGDSYEQYF; CDR3nt: TGTGCCAGCGCCGGGACAGGAGACTCCTACGAGCAGTACTTC
d_gene: TRBD1; v_gene: TRBV28; abundance: -; j_gene: TRBJ2-2; CDR3aa: CASSPGQGGRELFF; CDR3nt: TGTGCCAGCAGCCCGGGACAGGGGGGCAGGGAGCTGTTTTTT
d_gene: -; v_gene: TRBV6-5; abundance: -; j_gene: TRBJ1-1; CDR3aa: CAIGTSNTEAFF; CDR3nt: TGTGCCATCGGGACATCCAACACTGAAGCTTTCTTT
d_gene: TRBD1; v_gene: TRBV30; abundance: -; j_gene: TRBJ1-4; CDR3aa: CAWSGGQGSEKLFF; CDR3nt: TGTGCCTGGAGTGGGGGACAGGGGAGTGAAAAACTGTTTTTT
d_gene: TRBD1; v_gene: TRBV4-2; abundance: -; j_gene: TRBJ1-1; CDR3aa: CASSHGRTGGTEAFF; CDR3nt: TGTGCCAGCAGCCATGGCCGGACAGGAGGCACTGAAGCTTTCTTT
d_gene: -; v_gene: TRBV7-8; abundance: -; j_gene: TRBJ1-5; CDR3aa: CATSTRERIGQPQHF; CDR3nt: TGTGCCACCTCCACCCGGGAGAGGATAGGTCAGCCCCAGCATTTT
d_gene: -; v_gene: TRBV28; abundance: -; j_gene: TRBJ2-5; CDR3aa: CASSETAKETQYF; CDR3nt: TGTGCCAGCAGCGAGACAGCTAAAGAGACCCAGTACTTC
d_gene: TRBD2; v_gene: TRBV5-6; abundance: -; j_gene: TRBJ2-4; CDR3aa: CASSLGLARDIQYF; CDR3nt: TGTGCCAGCAGCTTGGGACTAGCGAGGGACATTCAGTACTTC
d_gene: -; v_gene: TRBV6-1; abundance: -; j_gene: TRBJ1-6; CDR3aa: CASSESARSGLGDSPLHF; CDR3nt: TGTGCCAGCAGTGAATCGGCCCGAAGCGGGTTGGGTGATTCACCCCTCCACTTT
d_gene: -; v_gene: TRBV28; abundance: -; j_gene: TRBJ2-7; CDR3aa: CASSSLSLYEQYF; CDR3nt: TGTGCCAGCAGTTCTCTAAGTCTGTACGAGCAGTACTTC
d_gene: TRBD1; v_gene: TRBV7-2; abundance: -; j_gene: TRBJ2-1; CDR3aa: CASSPQGARYNEQFF; CDR3nt: TGTGCCAGCAGCCCTCAGGGGGCGCGGTACAATGAGCAGTTCTTC
d_gene: TRBD1; v_gene: TRBV6-1; abundance: -; j_gene: TRBJ1-4; CDR3aa: CASSARDRGLTNEKLFF; CDR3nt: TGTGCCAGCAGTGCCCGGGACAGGGGGCTTACTAATGAAAAACTGTTTTTT
d_gene: -; v_gene: TRBV27; abundance: -; j_gene: TRBJ2-5; CDR3aa: CASTEMYQETQYF; CDR3nt: TGTGCCAGCACCGAGATGTACCAAGAGACCCAGTACTTC
d_gene: -; v_gene: TRBV29-1; abundance: -; j_gene: TRBJ1-1; CDR3aa: CSVEGGEGGSTEAFF; CDR3nt: TGCAGCGTTGAAGGAGGAGAGGGTGGGAGTACTGAAGCTTTCTTT
d_gene: -; v_gene: TRBV19; abundance: -; j_gene: TRBJ2-5; CDR3aa: CASSIWGEETQYF; CDR3nt: TGTGCCAGTAGTATATGGGGGGAAGAGACCCAGTACTTC
d_gene: TRBD2; v_gene: TRBV27; abundance: -; j_gene: TRBJ2-1; CDR3aa: CASSLIPPSSGSSYNEQFF; CDR3nt: TGTGCCAGCAGTTTGATTCCCCCGAGTAGCGGGAGCTCCTACAATGAGCAGTTCTTC
d_gene: -; v_gene: TRBV11-2; abundance: -; j_gene: TRBJ2-3; CDR3aa: CASSSPSGYPDTQYF; CDR3nt: TGTGCCAGCAGCTCCCCTTCGGGGTACCCAGATACGCAGTATTTT
d_gene: -; v_gene: TRBV4-1; abundance: few; j_gene: TRBJ2-1; CDR3aa: CASSQGLLVGAPYNEQFF; CDR3nt: TGCGCCAGCAGCCAAGGTCTTCTCGTGGGAGCCCCTTACAATGAGCAGTTCTTC
d_gene: -; v_gene: TRBV7-6; abundance: -; j_gene: TRBJ1-5; CDR3aa: CASSLYPTGDYQPQHF; CDR3nt: TGTGCCAGCAGCCTCTACCCGACAGGAGATTATCAGCCCCAGCATTTT
d_gene: TRBD1; v_gene: TRBV7-8; abundance: -; j_gene: TRBJ2-7; CDR3aa: CASGKGGQGYYEQYF; CDR3nt: TGTGCCAGCGGCAAGGGGGGACAGGGTTACTACGAGCAGTACTTC
d_gene: -; v_gene: TRBV29-1; abundance: -; j_gene: TRBJ2-4; CDR3aa: CSAPTGLAKNIQYF; CDR3nt: TGCAGCGCCCCGACAGGTCTAGCCAAAAACATTCAGTACTTC
d_gene: TRBD1; v_gene: TRBV28; abundance: once; j_gene: TRBJ2-3; CDR3aa: CASSPGDRGFTDTQYF; CDR3nt: TGTGCCAGCAGTCCTGGGGACAGGGGATTCACAGATACGCAGTATTTT
d_gene: -; v_gene: TRBV28; abundance: -; j_gene: TRBJ1-5; CDR3aa: CASSLDSSNQPQHF; CDR3nt: TGTGCCAGCAGTTTGGACAGTAGCAATCAGCCCCAGCATTTT
d_gene: -; v_gene: TRBV28; abundance: few; j_gene: TRBJ1-5; CDR3aa: CASTPGSSGNQPQHF; CDR3nt: TGTGCCAGCACCCCGGGGAGTTCTGGCAATCAGCCCCAGCATTTT
d_gene: -; v_gene: TRBV10-3; abundance: once; j_gene: TRBJ2-2; CDR3aa: CAISEWPSGELFF; CDR3nt: TGTGCCATCAGTGAGTGGCCCAGCGGGGAGCTGTTTTTT
d_gene: -; v_gene: TRBV11-3; abundance: -; j_gene: TRBJ2-7; CDR3aa: CASSHSERPHYEQYF; CDR3nt: TGTGCCAGCAGCCATAGTGAGCGACCCCACTACGAGCAGTACTTC
d_gene: -; v_gene: TRBV21-1; abundance: -; j_gene: TRBJ1-4; CDR3aa: CASSLQGAWLGEKLFF; CDR3nt: TGTGCCAGCAGCCTCCAGGGTGCCTGGCTTGGTGAAAAACTGTTTTTT
d_gene: -; v_gene: TRBV6-1; abundance: -; j_gene: TRBJ2-7; CDR3aa: CASSEAAESYEQYF; CDR3nt: TGTGCCAGCAGTGAAGCAGCGGAGAGCTACGAGCAGTACTTC
d_gene: -; v_gene: TRBV28; abundance: -; j_gene: TRBJ2-7; CDR3aa: CASSLSDFNEQYF; CDR3nt: TGTGCCAGCAGCCTCTCGGACTTCAACGAGCAGTACTTC
d_gene: TRBD2; v_gene: TRBV5-1; abundance: -; j_gene: TRBJ2-3; CDR3aa: CASASLLGLAATDTQYF; CDR3nt: TGCGCCAGCGCTTCCCTCCTAGGACTAGCGGCAACAGATACGCAGTATTTT